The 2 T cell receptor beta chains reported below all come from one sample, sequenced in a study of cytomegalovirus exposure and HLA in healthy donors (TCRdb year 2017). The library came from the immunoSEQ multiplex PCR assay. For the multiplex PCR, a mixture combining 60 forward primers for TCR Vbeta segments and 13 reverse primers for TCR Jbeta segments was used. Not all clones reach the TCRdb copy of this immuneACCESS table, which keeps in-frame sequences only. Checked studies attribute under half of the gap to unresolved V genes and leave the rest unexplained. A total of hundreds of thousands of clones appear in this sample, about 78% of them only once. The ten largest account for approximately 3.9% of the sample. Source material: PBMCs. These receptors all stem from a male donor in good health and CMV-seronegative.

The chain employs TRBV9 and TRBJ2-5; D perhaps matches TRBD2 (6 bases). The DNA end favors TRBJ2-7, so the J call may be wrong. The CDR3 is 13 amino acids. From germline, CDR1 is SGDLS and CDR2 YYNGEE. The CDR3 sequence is CASSGDSVYEQYF. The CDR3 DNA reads TGTGCCAGCAGCGGGGACTCCGTATACGAGCAGTACTTC.

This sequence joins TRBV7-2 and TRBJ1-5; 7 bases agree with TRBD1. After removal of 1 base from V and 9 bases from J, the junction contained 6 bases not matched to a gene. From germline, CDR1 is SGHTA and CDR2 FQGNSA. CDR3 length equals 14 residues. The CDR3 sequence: CASSLGTGYGPQHF. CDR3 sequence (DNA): TGTGCCAGCAGCTTAGGGACAGGTTATGGGCCCCAGCATTTT.